Given below is one T cell receptor (beta chain) in context. This specimen comes from a study of T cell responses to AZD1222 COVID-19 vaccine. The method was immunoSEQ multiplex PCR; TCRdb's version includes in-frame clones alone and lacks a portion of them. This sample yields 120,000 or so clones, of which roughly 91% are seen a single time; around 10% belongs to the top ten. Material: peripheral blood, obtained on day 0 of MenACWY control vaccination. This TCR was recovered from an adult in good health.

The CDR3 here is CASSNGGTGGQFF. Here the CDR3 DNA reads TGTGCCAGCAGCAATGGCGGGACCGGAGGGCAGTTCTTC. The V and J genes are TRBV21-1 and TRBJ2-1; the table gives TRBD2 as D, unverified against the DNA. TRBV21-1 is termed a pseudogene. The CDR3 is made up of 13 amino acids.